A single sample is the source of the 27 T cell receptor beta chains below, sequenced in a study of CD8+ T cells in alopecia areata. In each case, RNA was isolated and then reverse transcribed into cDNA as the sequencing template. Here immunoSEQ multiplex PCR was the method, and the copy in TCRdb shows in-frame clones only, minus some. The sample lists 150,000 or so clones, around 50% occurring once. The sequenced sample consisted of CD4+ T cells sorted from blood. These receptors were obtained from a human donor with alopecia areata.

This clone has more than one count but fewer than ten. At the DNA level, this CDR3 is encoded by other sequences in the same sample as well. The chain has TRBV18 and TRBJ1-1; D not resolved. Between the trimmed V and J ends, which lost 1 base and 2 bases, there was a span of 5 bases. This CDR3 has 13 amino acids. Looked up from germline, CDR1 is KGHSH and CDR2 is LQKENI. CDR3 DNA sequence: TGTGCCAGCTCACCACTTAGCAACACTGAAGCTTTCTTT. Amino acid sequence: CASSPLSNTEAFF.

The chain carries TRBV15 and TRBJ2-2, with TRBD1 identical over 7 bases. Germline trimming cut 8 bases from V and 3 bases from J; bases unmatched to any gene: 9. Germline V gene lookup returns CDR1 LNHNV and CDR2 YYDKDF (reference sequence). This CDR3 is 15 amino acids long. The chain's CDR3 is CATVGDRQYTGELFF. The CDR3 DNA reads TGTGCCACCGTCGGGGACAGACAATACACCGGGGAGCTGTTTTTT.

In its sample, this clone was seen a few times. The chain links TRBV5-1 to TRBJ1-1, with a possible D match to TRBD1 (5 bases). CDR3 length equals 15 residues. Trimming took off 4 bases at V and 6 bases at J, with 19 bases between the two ends. The germline V gene has CDR1 SGHRS and CDR2 YFSETQ. The CDR3 is CASSPGTTNRAEAFF. The CDR3 DNA is TGCGCCAGCAGCCCCGGGACCACAAATAGGGCTGAAGCTTTCTTT. The complete variable domain, with remaining parts taken from reference TRBV5-1 and TRBJ1-1, reads KAGVTQTPRYLIKTRGQQVTLSCSPISGHRSVSWYQQTPGQGLQFLFEYFSETQRNKGNFPGRFSGRQFSNSRSEMNVSTLELGDSALYLCASSPGTTNRAEAFFGQGTRLTVV.

On this clone: Other DNA sequences in this sample translate to the same CDR3. The CDR3 nucleotides are TGCAGCGTTGTTGCTAGCGGAGAGACCCAGTACTTC. This sequence encodes CSVVASGETQYF. V gene TRBV29-1 combines with J gene TRBJ2-5, with TRBD2 identical over 7 bases. The V gene end was trimmed by 4 bases and the J gene end by 4 bases; junction bases not matched to a gene: 3. The CDR3 consists of 12 residues. Germline loops: CDR1 SQVTM, CDR2 ANQGSEA.

The V gene is TRBV30, the J gene TRBJ2-1; 8 positions agree with TRBD2. The CDR3 loop spans 13 amino acids. Unmatched junction bases numbered 6, after V lost 4 bases and J lost 7 bases. CDR1 is GTSNPN, CDR2 SVGIG, per germline (reference sequence). CDR3 DNA: TGTGCCTGGAAGACTAGCGAATGGAATGAGCAGTTCTTC. Translating it yields CAWKTSEWNEQFF.

The chain uses TRBV4-1 and TRBJ2-4, with D perhaps assigned TRBD1 or TRBD2 (5 bases each). The germline V and J ends were trimmed by 2 bases and 0 bases, with 11 bases remaining between them. The V gene's germline CDR1 is MGHRA and CDR2 YSYEKL. CDR3 size: 16 residues. Here the CDR3 reads CASSQWGSLAKNIQYF. The CDR3 nucleotides are TGCGCCAGCAGCCAATGGGGGTCTCTAGCCAAAAACATTCAGTACTTC.

The chain combines TRBV9 with TRBJ2-1; D is unresolved. The V end was cut by 0 bases, the J end by 0 bases, with 10 bases between. Germline V gives CDR1 SGDLS, CDR2 YYNGEE. The CDR3 loop spans 16 amino acids. The CDR3 region is CASSVEGVSSYNEQFF. DNA of the CDR3: TGTGCCAGCAGCGTAGAAGGCGTGAGCTCCTACAATGAGCAGTTCTTC.

The CDR3 DNA follows: TGTGCCACCGGCCCGGCTAGCGGGATTGGCATTCAGTACTTC. Residues: CATGPASGIGIQYF. The V gene is TRBV15, the J gene TRBJ2-4; 9 bases line up with TRBD2. The V and J ends lost 8 bases and 9 bases, in that order; junction bases with no gene match: 11. Germline CDR1 LNHNV, CDR2 YYDKDF (reference sequence). The CDR3 runs to 14 residues.

V gene TRBV29-1 combines with J gene TRBJ2-3; 9 positions match TRBD1. Unmatched junction bases numbered 7, after V lost 6 bases and J lost 6 bases. CDR3 length equals 13 residues. From germline, CDR1 is SQVTM and CDR2 ANQGSEA. The DNA for the CDR3 is TGCAGCGTAGGGGCCGGGACAGGGGATACGCAGTATTTT. Translation: CSVGAGTGDTQYF.

The J gene is TRBJ1-1, the V gene TRBV5-4; possible D gene TRBD1, 5 bases. The V end was cut by 1 base, the J end by 3 bases, with 10 bases between. Germline lookup yields CDR1 SGHNT and CDR2 YYREEE (reference sequence). This CDR3 has 14 residues. CDR3 sequence: CASSLNRWDTEAFF. The CDR3 nucleotides are TGTGCCAGCAGCTTGAACAGGTGGGACACTGAAGCTTTCTTT.

The chain is built from TRBV29-1 and TRBJ1-1, with D perhaps TRBD1 (5 bases). In germline, CDR1 is SQVTM, CDR2 ANQGSEA. Trimming stripped 1 base from V and 0 bases from J, with 12 bases between. The CDR3 totals 15 residues. CDR3 in amino acids: CSVEAGAGMNTEAFF. The CDR3 DNA reads as TGCAGCGTTGAAGCTGGGGCAGGGATGAACACTGAAGCTTTCTTT. The variable domain in full, completed from reference TRBV29-1 and TRBJ1-1, reads SAVISQKPSRDICQRGTSLTIQCQVDSQVTMMFWYRQQPGQSLTLIATANQGSEATYESGFVIDKFPISRPNLTFSTLTVSNMSPEDSSIYLCSVEAGAGMNTEAFFGQGTRLTVV.

The gene calls are TRBV4-1 and TRBJ1-2; 12 positions match TRBD1. The trim removed 0 bases at V and 5 bases at J, leaving 10 bases unmatched. This CDR3 is built from 18 residues. Germline lookup yields CDR1 MGHRA and CDR2 YSYEKL. CDR3 nucleotides: TGCGCCAGCAGCCAAGACGCGGGACAGGGGGCGCAAAATTATGGCTACACCTTC. Its translation: CASSQDAGQGAQNYGYTF.

The chain recombines TRBV30 with TRBJ1-5; TRBD1 matches at 8 bases. The CDR3 runs to 14 residues. With 5 bases clipped from V and 1 base from J, the junction kept 4 bases outside the gene matches. Germline V gene sequence: CDR1 GTSNPN, CDR2 SVGIG (reference sequence). Here the CDR3 reads CAWQRQGSNQPQHF. The DNA of the CDR3 is TGTGCCTGGCAAAGACAGGGGAGCAATCAGCCCCAGCATTTT.

This clone was detected only a few times. This sequence joins TRBV4-2 and TRBJ2-7; tentatively, D is TRBD1 or TRBD2 (5 bases each). The CDR3 totals 13 residues. V lost 1 base and J 7 bases, leaving 11 bases between the germline ends. Germline CDR1 and CDR2: LGHNA and YNFKEQ. The CDR3 loop is CASSQAEWGEQYF. As DNA, the CDR3 is TGTGCCAGCAGCCAAGCTGAGTGGGGGGAGCAGTACTTC.

The CDR3 sequence is CASSEVLGSTNTGELFF. The CDR3 DNA sequence: TGTGCCAGCAGTGAGGTTTTAGGCAGCACGAACACCGGGGAGCTGTTTTTT. The rearrangement joins TRBV6-1 to TRBJ2-2; D ambiguous. The germline V and J ends were trimmed by 3 bases and 0 bases, with 14 bases remaining between them. Germline V gives CDR1 MNHNS, CDR2 SASEGT. The CDR3 sequence is 17 residues long.

Here the CDR3 DNA reads TGTGCCAGCAGAGAAACAGGGGGAATGGAAGCTTTCTTT. Amino acids: CASRETGGMEAFF. This chain joins TRBV28 and TRBJ1-1, with 8 positions matching TRBD1. V was clipped by 6 bases and J by 8 bases; unmatched bases: 8. The CDR3 contains 13 residues. Germline values: CDR1 MDHEN, CDR2 SYDVKM.

The chain couples TRBV6-5 to TRBJ2-7; the D is unclear. The germline CDR1 and CDR2 sequences are MNHEY and SVGAGI. The CDR3 loop spans 13 amino acids. V gave up 10 bases and J gave up 2 bases, with 15 bases separating them. The CDR3 loop reads CAIAKGSPYEQYF. The CDR3, as DNA: TGTGCCATTGCCAAGGGTAGCCCCTACGAGCAGTACTTC.

This clone was counted only a few times. The chain joins TRBV29-1 to TRBJ2-2; a weak D match, TRBD2 (6 bases). Germline CDR1 SQVTM, CDR2 ANQGSEA. This CDR3 region has 15 residues. The V end lost 6 bases, the J end lost 2 bases, and 16 bases lay between the germline ends. The chain's CDR3 is CSVRVLATNTGELFF. The DNA of the CDR3 is TGCAGCGTCCGCGTTCTAGCGACAAACACCGGGGAGCTGTTTTTT.

This chain joins TRBV5-1 and TRBJ2-1; tentatively, D is TRBD2 (6 bases). Germline-derived CDR1 and CDR2 are SGHRS and YFSETQ. This CDR3 is built from 15 residues. V lost 3 bases, J lost 8 bases, and 18 bases lay in between. CDR3 region: CASSSSWRVADEQFF. DNA for the CDR3: TGCGCCAGCAGCTCTAGTTGGAGGGTGGCCGATGAGCAGTTCTTC. The full variable domain, completed using reference TRBV5-1 and TRBJ2-1, is KAGVTQTPRYLIKTRGQQVTLSCSPISGHRSVSWYQQTPGQGLQFLFEYFSETQRNKGNFPGRFSGRQFSNSRSEMNVSTLELGDSALYLCASSSSWRVADEQFFGPGTRLTVL.

The chain employs TRBV5-1 and TRBJ1-1; D remains unclear. Germline values: CDR1 SGHRS, CDR2 YFSETQ. V was trimmed by 2 bases and J by 0 bases, leaving 8 bases between them. The CDR3 runs to 14 residues. As DNA, the CDR3 is TGCGCCAGCAGCTTAACACCATTGAACACTGAAGCTTTCTTT. Translation: CASSLTPLNTEAFF. Full variable domain (outside the CDR3, taken from reference TRBV5-1 and TRBJ1-1): KAGVTQTPRYLIKTRGQQVTLSCSPISGHRSVSWYQQTPGQGLQFLFEYFSETQRNKGNFPGRFSGRQFSNSRSEMNVSTLELGDSALYLCASSLTPLNTEAFFGQGTRLTVV.

V usage is TRBV19 and J usage is TRBJ2-1; no clear D. Germline V gene data show CDR1 as LNHDA and CDR2 as SQIVND (reference sequence). V was clipped by 1 base and J by 8 bases, with 21 bases between them. The CDR3 consists of 17 residues. The CDR3 region is CASSIVPLIDPRDEQFF. The CDR3 DNA reads as TGTGCCAGTAGTATAGTTCCCCTAATCGACCCTAGGGATGAGCAGTTCTTC.

Regarding this clone: Other DNA sequences in this sample translate to the same CDR3. The chain recombines TRBV7-9 with TRBJ2-5; D is unresolved. CDR1 and CDR2 (germline): SEHNR, FQNEAQ (reference sequence). This CDR3 is built from 13 residues. The V end was cut by 1 base, the J end by 0 bases, with 3 bases between. CDR3 in amino acids: CASSLGNQETQYF. The CDR3 coding sequence is TGTGCCAGCAGCTTAGGGAACCAAGAGACCCAGTACTTC.

This rearrangement joins TRBV7-8 to TRBJ2-6; D remains ambiguous. Germline V gene sequence: CDR1 SGHVS, CDR2 FQNEAQ. Trimming cost V 4 bases and J 1 base, with 8 bases left between them. This CDR3 spans 15 amino acids. The CDR3 loop reads CASSSVDSGANVLTF. In DNA, the CDR3 is TGTGCCAGCAGCTCCGTGGATTCTGGGGCCAACGTCCTGACTTTC.

This chain's CDR3 is CASSLQGSYEQYF. DNA for the CDR3: TGTGCCAGCAGTTTACAGGGATCGTACGAGCAGTACTTC. The chain carries TRBV27 and TRBJ2-7; D perhaps matches TRBD1 (5 bases). CDR1 and CDR2 (germline): MNHEY, SMNVEV (reference sequence). The germline V and J ends were trimmed by 2 bases and 4 bases, with 9 bases remaining between them. CDR3 length: 13 residues.

The chain recombines TRBV2 with TRBJ2-2; D not certain. The V and J ends lost 2 bases and 9 bases respectively, with 4 bases between them. Germline V gene lookup returns CDR1 SNHLY and CDR2 FYNNEI. CDR3 size: 11 residues. CDR3 sequence reads: CASSETWELFF. The CDR3 DNA sequence: TGTGCCAGCAGTGAAACTTGGGAGCTGTTTTTT.

This clone was detected a few times. CDR3 protein: CASSLGLAGDQETQYF. Written as DNA, the CDR3 is TGTGCCAGCAGCTTGGGACTAGCGGGGGACCAAGAGACCCAGTACTTC. This rearrangement joins TRBV7-9 to TRBJ2-5; 14 bases are shared with TRBD2. This CDR3 comprises 16 residues. V lost 3 bases, J lost 0 bases, and 0 bases stayed unmatched. CDR1 and CDR2 from the germline V gene are SEHNR and FQNEAQ (reference sequence).

The J gene is TRBJ2-5, the V gene TRBV29-1; tentatively, D is TRBD2 (5 bases). The J call is doubtful: the DNA matches TRBJ2-7 better. The germline V gene encodes CDR1 SQVTM and CDR2 ANQGSEA. This CDR3 contains 13 residues. The CDR3 region is CSVEDRDSYEQYF. The CDR3 DNA reads as TGCAGCGTTGAAGACCGGGACTCCTACGAGCAGTACTTC.